This TCR beta chain was documented in a study of shared clonotypes between healthy human individuals. The assay was immunoSEQ multiplex PCR, and TCRdb's table has in-frame clones only and misses some. The table has over 750,000 clones, approximately 97% seen once. Naive CD8 isolation took CD45RO-negative cells positively selected for CCR7 and excluded terminally differentiated effector memory CD45RA+ cells. The germline CDR1 and CDR2 sequences are MNHNY and SVGAGI (reference sequence). The CDR3 contains 9 residues. V was trimmed by 6 bases and J by 8 bases, leaving 4 bases between them. The receptor's source is a man younger than 45 in good health. The rearrangement uses TRBV6-6 and TRBJ1-1; no reliable D call. Sample: naive CD8+ T cells sorted from blood. The CDR3 nucleotides are TGTGCCAGCAGCCCGGAAGCTTTCTTT. Translating it yields CASSPEAFF.